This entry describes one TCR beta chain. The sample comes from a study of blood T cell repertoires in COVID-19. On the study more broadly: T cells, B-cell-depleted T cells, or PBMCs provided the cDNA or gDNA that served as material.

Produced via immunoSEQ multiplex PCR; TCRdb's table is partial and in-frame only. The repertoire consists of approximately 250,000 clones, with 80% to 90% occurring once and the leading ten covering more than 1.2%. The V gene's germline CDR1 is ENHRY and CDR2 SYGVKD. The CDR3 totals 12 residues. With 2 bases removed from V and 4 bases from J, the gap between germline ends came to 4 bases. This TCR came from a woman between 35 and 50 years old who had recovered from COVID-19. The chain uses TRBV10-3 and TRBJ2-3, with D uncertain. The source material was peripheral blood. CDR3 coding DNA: TGTGCCATCAGTGAGCTAGCAGATACGCAGTATTTT. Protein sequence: CAISELADTQYF.